This TCR beta chain came from a study of human T cells and chemical hapten exposure. From whole blood left unfractionated, total RNA was extracted. This CDR3 has 14 residues. V was pared by 6 bases and J by 1 base, with 8 bases of the junction left unmatched. CDR1 and CDR2 (germline): DFQATT, SNEGSKA (reference sequence). TCRdb redid the calling of the 5' RACE reads with MiXCR, one entry per CDR3 protein. The table includes about 140,000 distinct CDR3 sequences, around 4% detected once. The chain recombines TRBV20-1 with TRBJ1-1, with 7 bases identical to TRBD1. The sequence came from a female donor in good health. The chain's CDR3 is CSANRGPRNTEAFF. The CDR3 nucleotides read TGCAGTGCGAACAGGGGCCCGCGGAACACTGAAGCTTTCTTT.